These T cell receptor beta chains were read from a single sample in a study of T cells after yellow fever vaccination. TCRdb analysed the 5' RACE reads with MiXCR anew, one entry per CDR3 protein. The sample holds approximately 120,000 distinct CDR3 sequences; about 7% are singletons and the top ten take around 2.5%. The sequenced sample was CD4+ T cells sorted from PBMCs, obtained 10 days after the first yellow fever vaccination. These receptor sequences come from a man aged 18 to 29 who received the YFV17D yellow fever vaccine. The CDR3 runs from the conserved cysteine through the conserved F or W. A D gene is named only where the DNA matches it firmly. Size is stated for part of the rows, as once, few or many counts, or as a class when the clone is expanded.

D,J,size,V,CDR3,DNA
.,TRBJ1-5,many,TRBV2,CASSEGLSNQPQHF,TGTGCCAGCAGTGAAGGTCTTAGCAATCAGCCCCAGCATTTT
.,TRBJ1-5,.,TRBV28,CASSFGASAGNQPQHF,TGTGCCAGCAGTTTTGGTGCGAGCGCGGGCAATCAGCCCCAGCATTTT
.,TRBJ2-6,few,TRBV5-1,CASSIQGYAGANVLTF,TGCGCCAGCAGCATACAGGGATACGCTGGGGCCAACGTCCTGACTTTC
.,TRBJ1-4,.,TRBV2,CAERNNEKLFF,TGTGCGGAGCGGAATAATGAAAAACTGTTTTTT
TRBD2,TRBJ2-3,many,TRBV7-3,CASSPGGRDTQYF,TGTGCCAGCAGCCCGGGGGGGAGAGATACGCAGTATTTT
TRBD1,TRBJ2-2,many,TRBV7-6,CASSSGPGQGANTGELFF,TGTGCCAGCAGCTCGGGGCCGGGACAGGGGGCGAACACCGGGGAGCTGTTTTTT
.,TRBJ1-3,.,TRBV6-1,CASSISRHRGDTIYF,TGTGCCAGTTCGATCTCCAGGCATCGGGGGGACACCATATATTTT
.,TRBJ1-2,many,TRBV10-3,CAISESINYGYTF,TGTGCCATCAGTGAGTCCATTAACTATGGCTACACCTTC
TRBD1,TRBJ1-6,many,TRBV27,CASSSTGNYNSPLHF,TGTGCCAGCAGTTCGACAGGGAATTATAATTCACCCCTCCACTTT
.,TRBJ1-3,many,TRBV7-6,CASSLQGYSGNTIYF,TGTGCCAGCAGCTTACAGGGGTATTCTGGAAACACCATATATTTT
.,TRBJ2-3,many,TRBV5-5,CASSLPGGDTQYF,TGTGCCAGCAGCTTGCCAGGCGGAGATACGCAGTATTTT
TRBD1,TRBJ2-7,many,TRBV5-1,CASSRTGGSSSYEQYF,TGCGCCAGCAGCCGGACAGGGGGCTCAAGCTCCTACGAGCAGTACTTC
.,TRBJ1-5,few,TRBV7-2,CASSLIRGFSNQPQHF,TGTGCCAGCAGCTTAATACGGGGGTTTAGCAATCAGCCCCAGCATTTT
.,TRBJ2-6,many,TRBV10-2,CASSEGGISGANVLTF,TGCGCCAGCAGTGAGGGGGGGATCTCTGGGGCCAACGTCCTGACTTTC
.,TRBJ2-2,many,TRBV7-3,CASSSDSTGELFF,TGTGCCAGCAGCTCTGACTCCACCGGGGAGCTGTTTTTT
.,TRBJ2-3,few,TRBV7-2,CASSALLDTQYF,TGTGCCAGCAGCGCCCTACTAGATACGCAGTATTTT
TRBD1,TRBJ1-2,many,TRBV7-9,CASSLDRVSFTF,TGTGCCAGCAGTCTGGACAGGGTTTCGTTCACCTTC
.,TRBJ2-3,many,TRBV4-3,CASSQDLQGIKYF,TGCGCCAGCAGCCAAGATCTACAGGGTATTAAGTATTTT
.,TRBJ1-2,many,TRBV7-2,CASSWGQRYGYTF,TGTGCCAGCAGCTGGGGCCAGAGATATGGCTACACCTTC
.,TRBJ1-1,.,TRBV5-6,CASSFSLAMTNTEAFF,TGTGCCAGCAGCTTTTCGCTAGCCATGACGAACACTGAAGCTTTCTTT
TRBD2,TRBJ2-5,many,TRBV7-9,CASSSGGGQETQYF,TGTGCCAGCAGCTCCGGGGGGGGCCAAGAGACCCAGTACTTC
.,TRBJ1-2,many,TRBV21-1,CASSLARAGYGYTF,TGTGCCAGCAGCCTCGCGCGGGCTGGGTATGGCTACACCTTC
.,TRBJ1-2,many,TRBV4-1,CASSQAGSAGYGYTF,TGCGCCAGCAGCCAAGCGGGTTCAGCCGGCTATGGCTACACCTTC
TRBD2,TRBJ2-3,many,TRBV3-1,CASSLLRTSGGDTQYF,TGTGCCAGCAGCCTCCTCCGGACTAGCGGGGGGGATACGCAGTATTTT
TRBD2,TRBJ2-3,many,TRBV11-2,CASSFSGLAGDLTDTQYF,TGTGCCAGCAGCTTCTCAGGACTAGCGGGGGATTTGACAGATACGCAGTATTTT
.,TRBJ2-3,many,TRBV6-5,CASRSLVDTQYF,TGTGCCAGCAGAAGCCTAGTGGATACGCAGTATTTT